A single sample gave rise to the 24 T cell receptor beta chains below, sequenced in a study of patients and donors after allogeneic stem cell transplantation. TCRdb re-derived calls from the RT-PCR reads in MiXCR, one entry per CDR3 protein. In the table there are around 150,000 distinct CDR3 sequences, about a third of which are singletons. What was sequenced was blood, either unsorted or a sorted T cell fraction (not recorded which). Receptors were obtained from a human donor who was either an allogeneic HSCT recipient or a stem cell or donor lymphocyte infusion donor (not recorded which). It is not recorded whose cells these are; they may come from a transplant donor.

This clonotype was detected a few times. The rearrangement joins TRBV20-1 to TRBJ1-6, with D tentatively TRBD1 (5 bases). This CDR3 region has 14 residues. Between the trimmed V and J ends, which lost 1 base and 5 bases, there was a span of 9 bases. CDR1 and CDR2 from the germline V gene are DFQATT and SNEGSKA (reference sequence). Here the CDR3 DNA reads TGCAGTGCTAGAGCGACAGCAAATAATTCACCCCTCCACTTT. It specifies CSARATANNSPLHF.

As regards this clonotype: The junction differs from germline at one of its ends, possibly a read error. The chain uses TRBV5-1 and TRBJ2-1; D is tentatively TRBD1 or TRBD2 (5 bases each). The CDR3 extends over 16 amino acids. Germline-derived CDR1 and CDR2 are SGHRS and YFSETQ. CDR3 sequence (DNA): TGCCCCAGCAGCTTGGAGCTCGTCGGGGCCGGGAATGAGCAGTTCTTC. Amino acid sequence: CPSSLELVGAGNEQFF.

This clonotype was counted a few times. The chain joins TRBV6-5 to TRBJ2-1, with TRBD2 identical over 7 bases. This CDR3 is 15 amino acids long. Unmatched junction bases numbered 10, after V lost 2 bases and J lost 9 bases. Germline V gene lookup returns CDR1 MNHEY and CDR2 SVGAGI. The CDR3 DNA follows: TGTGCCAGCAGTTACCCACGGAGGGAGGGCGGTGAGCAGTTCTTC. Its translation is CASSYPRREGGEQFF.

CDR3 DNA sequence: TGTGCCAGCAGTTGGAGGGACGGTACTGGAAACACCATATATTTT. The encoded protein is CASSWRDGTGNTIYF. The J gene is TRBJ1-3, the V gene TRBV6-5; maybe TRBD1 (5 bases). There are 15 residues in the CDR3. Germline V CDR1 and CDR2: MNHEY, SVGAGI. V was trimmed by 4 bases and J by 2 bases, leaving 12 bases between them.

This clonotype showed up just a few times. The V and J genes are TRBV12-3 or TRBV12-4 and TRBJ1-5, with D tentatively TRBD1 (5 bases). V gave up 11 bases and J gave up 5 bases, with 13 bases separating them. This CDR3 comprises 12 residues. CDR3 sequence (DNA): TGTGCCGCTGGGGGGGTCCATCAGCCCCAGCATTTT. Its protein is CAAGGVHQPQHF.

This clonotype was detected only a few times. The chain is built from TRBV7-2 and TRBJ2-5, with D unresolved. The CDR3 totals 14 residues. Germline V CDR1 and CDR2: SGHTA, FQGNSA. Trimming took off 1 base at V and 7 bases at J, with 13 bases between the two ends. As DNA, the CDR3 is TGTGCCAGCAGCTTAGTAACTGTCACGGGGACCCAGTACTTC. Translation: CASSLVTVTGTQYF.

This chain uses TRBV27 with TRBJ2-7; D call uncertain. Germline loops: CDR1 MNHEY, CDR2 SMNVEV (reference sequence). The CDR3 extends over 13 amino acids. Trimming left V 4 bases short and J 2 bases short, with 9 bases between. CDR3 protein: CASSSGPAYEQYF. The CDR3 nucleotides read TGTGCCAGCAGTTCCGGACCTGCCTACGAGCAGTACTTC.

This clonotype came up a few times. CDR3 nucleotides: TGTGCCAGCAGCAAAGGCGGGACAGATAAGAACACTGAAGCTTTCTTT. This codes for CASSKGGTDKNTEAFF. The chain is built from TRBV21-1 and TRBJ1-1; TRBD1 reflects the table's D call only, with no check against the DNA. TRBV21-1 is described as a pseudogene. This CDR3 has 16 residues.

The CDR3 is CSVGGLLKETQYF. In nucleotides, the CDR3 is TGCAGCGTTGGGGGACTATTGAAAGAGACCCAGTACTTC. The chain has TRBV29-1 and TRBJ2-5, with 7 nucleotides matching TRBD2. The CDR3 loop spans 13 amino acids. Germline lookup yields CDR1 SQVTM and CDR2 ANQGSEA. V gave up 4 bases and J gave up 3 bases; unmatched junction bases: 5. Together with reference TRBV29-1 and TRBJ2-5, the CDR3 gives the full variable domain: SAVISQKPSRDICQRGTSLTIQCQVDSQVTMMFWYRQQPGQSLTLIATANQGSEATYESGFVIDKFPISRPNLTFSTLTVSNMSPEDSSIYLCSVGGLLKETQYFGPGTRLLVL.

This chain uses TRBV27 with TRBJ1-6, with D hard to call. The CDR3 is made up of 15 amino acids. Germline-derived CDR1 and CDR2 are MNHEY and SMNVEV (reference sequence). Trimming shortened V by 2 bases and J by 2 bases, and 7 bases separated the two germline ends. CDR3: CASSLAGTYNSPLHF. In nucleotides, the CDR3 is TGTGCCAGCAGTTTAGCAGGAACCTATAATTCACCCCTCCACTTT.

The rearrangement links TRBV28 to TRBJ1-5; 9 bases align to TRBD1. This CDR3 has 17 residues. The germline CDR1 and CDR2 sequences are MDHEN and SYDVKM. The V and J ends lost 2 bases and 6 bases, in that order; junction bases with no gene match: 11. The CDR3 region has the DNA TGTGCCAGCAGTTTACGGGAGGGGGACAGGGAGGGTCAGCCCCAGCATTTT. Its protein is CASSLREGDREGQPQHF.

This chain connects TRBV12-3 or TRBV12-4 to TRBJ1-5, with TRBD1 as a possible D gene (5 bases). V was clipped by 3 bases and J by 6 bases, with 18 bases between them. This CDR3 has 16 residues. This chain's CDR3 is CASSFPTGTSSQPQHF. CDR3 sequence (DNA): TGTGCCAGCAGTTTCCCCACCGGGACCTCTAGTCAGCCCCAGCATTTT.

V and J are TRBV20-1 and TRBJ1-6; tentatively, D is TRBD1 (6 bases). The CDR3 contains 13 residues. Germline values: CDR1 DFQATT, CDR2 SNEGSKA (reference sequence). Here the CDR3 DNA reads TGCACCAGCCGGGGGACACTGAATTCACCCCTCCACTTT. Translating it yields CTSRGTLNSPLHF.

The chain joins TRBV12-3 or TRBV12-4 to TRBJ1-6, with D hard to call. Trimming pared 2 bases from V and 7 bases from J, leaving 15 bases between. The CDR3 is made up of 16 amino acids. This CDR3 reads CASSLSGSRINSPLHF. The CDR3 nucleotides are TGTGCCAGCAGTTTAAGCGGCTCAAGGATAAATTCACCCCTCCACTTT.

The genes are TRBV6-5 and TRBJ2-3; the D is unclear. This CDR3 comprises 15 residues. The ends were cut back, 1 base at V and 2 bases at J, with 10 bases in the middle. Germline loops: CDR1 MNHEY, CDR2 SVGAGI. CDR3 sequence: CASSYFGGYTDTQYF. For the CDR3, the DNA is TGTGCCAGCAGTTACTTCGGCGGCTACACAGATACGCAGTATTTT.

The sample holds a few counts of this clonotype. The rearrangement links TRBV7-9 to TRBJ1-3, with a weak D call TRBD1 (5 bases). Germline CDR1 SEHNR, CDR2 FQNEAQ (reference sequence). This CDR3 has 17 residues. Trimming cost V 5 bases and J 0 bases, with 17 bases left between them. The CDR3 nucleotides are TGTGCCAGCAGCCCATTGGGACTGTCTTACTCTGGAAACACCATATATTTT. Amino acids: CASSPLGLSYSGNTIYF.

The rearrangement joins TRBV12-3 or TRBV12-4 to TRBJ1-1, with D perhaps matching TRBD1 (5 bases). The V end lost 3 bases, the J end lost 3 bases, and 11 bases lay between the germline ends. The CDR3 is 14 amino acids. The chain's CDR3 is CASSFPGTDTEAFF. CDR3 DNA: TGTGCCAGCAGTTTCCCAGGGACCGACACTGAAGCTTTCTTT.

This clonotype was seen a handful of times. The CDR3 spells CASSLVRVDGYTF. In DNA form, the CDR3 reads TGTGCCAGCAGCCTAGTCCGAGTAGATGGCTACACCTTC. The V gene is TRBV12-3 or TRBV12-4, the J gene TRBJ1-2; no firm D call. V was cut by 6 bases and J by 6 bases, with 14 bases left in between. The CDR3 totals 13 residues.

This chain connects TRBV9 to TRBJ2-1; D is possibly TRBD1 (6 bases). The V and J ends lost 4 bases and 5 bases respectively, with 16 bases between them. CDR3 length equals 15 residues. Germline assignment: CDR1 SGDLS and CDR2 YYNGEE. CDR3 sequence (DNA): TGTGCCAGCAGCCCTCGGGACATCCTCCACAATGAGCAGTTCTTC. It is translated as CASSPRDILHNEQFF.

This rearrangement joins TRBV7-3 to TRBJ2-1, with D perhaps matching TRBD2 (6 bases). Trimming took off 5 bases at V and 8 bases at J, with 16 bases between the two ends. Germline V CDR1 and CDR2: SGHTA, FQGTGA. CDR3 length: 14 amino acids. Here the CDR3 reads CASSLRGEGDEQFF. The DNA for the CDR3 is TGTGCCAGCAGCCTGCGGGGAGAGGGCGATGAGCAGTTCTTC.

The chain links TRBV4-3 to TRBJ2-1, with TRBD2 matching over 10 bases. The CDR3 is 16 residues long. V shed 0 bases, J shed 4 bases, and the junction held 3 bases outside the gene matches. Germline V CDR1 and CDR2: LGHNA, YSLEER. CDR3 nucleotides: TGCGCCAGCAGCCAAGATACAGCGGGGGGGTACAATGAGCAGTTCTTC. Protein: CASSQDTAGGYNEQFF.

This chain links TRBV12-3 or TRBV12-4 with TRBJ2-1, with unresolved D. V was trimmed by 5 bases and J by 5 bases, leaving 19 bases between them. The CDR3 extends over 16 amino acids. This CDR3 reads CASSLGWPASHNEQFF. The CDR3 DNA follows: TGTGCCAGCAGTCTTGGGTGGCCGGCCTCTCACAATGAGCAGTTCTTC.

This clonotype was recorded a few times. J is TRBJ1-2 and V is TRBV7-9, with D perhaps TRBD1 (6 bases). V lost 3 bases, J lost 1 base, and 9 bases lay in between. Germline values: CDR1 SEHNR, CDR2 FQNEAQ (reference sequence). The CDR3 has 14 residues. The CDR3 DNA follows: TGTGCCAGCAGCTTGGACAGTATTAACTATGGCTACACCTTC. Protein sequence: CASSLDSINYGYTF.

This clonotype was seen repeatedly, ten times or more. V and J are TRBV29-1 and TRBJ1-5; D is possibly TRBD1 (6 bases). V was pared by 6 bases and J by 3 bases, with 9 bases between. Germline CDR1 and CDR2: SQVTM and ANQGSEA. The CDR3 totals 12 residues. DNA for the CDR3: TGCAGCGTCGGACAGTCCAATCAGCCCCAGCATTTT. It translates to CSVGQSNQPQHF.